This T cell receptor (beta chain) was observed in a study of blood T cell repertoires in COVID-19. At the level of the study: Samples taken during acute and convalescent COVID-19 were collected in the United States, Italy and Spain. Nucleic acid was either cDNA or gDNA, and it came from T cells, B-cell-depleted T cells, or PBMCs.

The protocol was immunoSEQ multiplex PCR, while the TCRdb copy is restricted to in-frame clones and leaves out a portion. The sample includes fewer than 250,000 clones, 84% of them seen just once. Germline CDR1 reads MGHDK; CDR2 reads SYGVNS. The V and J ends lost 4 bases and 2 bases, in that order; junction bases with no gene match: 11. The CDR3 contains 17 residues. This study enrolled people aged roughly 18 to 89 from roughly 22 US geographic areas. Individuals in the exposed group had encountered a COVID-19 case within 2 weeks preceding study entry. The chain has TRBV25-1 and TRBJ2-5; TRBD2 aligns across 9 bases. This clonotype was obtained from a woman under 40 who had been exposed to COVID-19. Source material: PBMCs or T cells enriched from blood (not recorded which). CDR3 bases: TGTGCCAGCAGTGTAGGGTCGGCTAGCGGGGTACAAGAGACCCAGTACTTC. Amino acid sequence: CASSVGSASGVQETQYF.